Listed below are T cell receptor beta chains from one sample, sequenced in a study of chemoradiotherapy in HPV16-positive cancers. Sequencing was performed with immunoSEQ multiplex PCR; in TCRdb, only in-frame clones are kept and a portion is missing. The sample has about 1,900 clones, roughly nine tenths seen once. This material consisted of tumor tissue, taken from a patient who underwent chemoradiotherapy. The receptors were gathered from a human donor with HPV-associated anogenital cancer. CDR3s include the opening cysteine and the closing phenylalanine or tryptophan. D genes are given only for firm matches. The listing skips clone size in some rows; elsewhere it reads once, few, many or a size class.

v_call	d_call	clone_size	j_call	cdr3_aa	cdr3_nt
TRBV7-2	-	-	TRBJ1-1	CASSPAVGTGAFF	TGTGCCAGCAGCCCGGCGGTAGGGACGGGGGCTTTCTTT
TRBV5-1	TRBD2	-	TRBJ2-3	CASSSGLAGPTTDTQYF	TGCGCCAGCAGCTCGGGACTAGCGGGCCCTACCACAGATACGCAGTATTTT
TRBV4-2	TRBD2	few	TRBJ2-1	CASSQERLAGNEQFF	TGTGCCAGCAGCCAAGAACGACTAGCGGGAAATGAGCAGTTCTTC
TRBV5-4	-	-	TRBJ1-2	CASSSAGGYGYTF	TGTGCCAGCAGCTCTGCGGGGGGCTATGGCTACACCTTC
TRBV7-2	-	-	TRBJ1-4	CASSLARVYNEKLFF	TGTGCCAGCAGCTTAGCGCGGGTGTATAATGAAAAACTGTTTTTT
TRBV19	-	-	TRBJ1-3	CASSPTGGNTIYF	TGTGCCAGTAGCCCGACTGGGGGAAACACCATATATTTT
TRBV9	TRBD1	-	TRBJ1-1	CASSTSGGFTEAFF	TGTGCCAGCAGCACCTCAGGGGGCTTCACTGAAGCTTTCTTT
TRBV7-2	-	-	TRBJ1-1	CASSPRWNTEAFF	TGTGCCAGCAGCCCCCGGTGGAACACTGAAGCTTTCTTT
TRBV7-9	-	-	TRBJ1-1	CASTNAAGARNTEAFF	TGTGCCAGCACTAACGCTGCCGGGGCCCGGAACACTGAAGCTTTCTTT
TRBV7-9	-	-	TRBJ1-1	CASSPGFVQGNTEAFF	TGTGCCAGCAGCCCGGGGTTTGTTCAGGGGAACACTGAAGCTTTCTTT